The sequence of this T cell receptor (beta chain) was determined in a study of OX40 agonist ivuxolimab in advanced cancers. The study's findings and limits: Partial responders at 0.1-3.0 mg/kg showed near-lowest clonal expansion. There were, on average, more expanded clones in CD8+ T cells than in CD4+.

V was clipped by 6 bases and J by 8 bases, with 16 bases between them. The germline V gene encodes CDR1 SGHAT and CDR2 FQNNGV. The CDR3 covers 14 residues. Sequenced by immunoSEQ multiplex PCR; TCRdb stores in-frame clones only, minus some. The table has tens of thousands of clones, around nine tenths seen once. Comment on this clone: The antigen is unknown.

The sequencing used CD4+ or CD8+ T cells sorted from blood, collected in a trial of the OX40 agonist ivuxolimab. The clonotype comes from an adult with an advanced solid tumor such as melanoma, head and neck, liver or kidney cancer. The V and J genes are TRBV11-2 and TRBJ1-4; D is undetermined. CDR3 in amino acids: CASSIRASGEKLFF. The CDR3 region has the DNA TGTGCCAGCAGTATCCGCGCCTCAGGAGAAAAACTGTTTTTT.